This TCR beta chain appears in the sequencing data of a study of blood T cell repertoires in COVID-19. Study in general: PBMCs, B-cell-depleted T cells, or T cells were the source of the cDNA or gDNA that made up the material.

The trim removed 1 base at V and 9 bases at J, leaving 8 bases unmatched. Per germline, CDR1 SEHNR and CDR2 FQNEAQ (reference sequence). The CDR3 is made up of 15 amino acids. Original data processing: Amplifying reference gene primers gave estimates of nucleated cell counts. Assay: immunoSEQ multiplex PCR; the TCRdb copy retains only in-frame clones and omits some. V and J calls and clone size follow that table, whereas D and trimming were derived from the DNA. The data contain about 110,000 clones, 87% of them singletons. The gene calls are TRBV7-9 and TRBJ2-1, with TRBD2 matching 8 bases. The clonotype comes from a human donor in a cohort sampled during active COVID-19. The sample taken for sequencing was peripheral blood. The CDR3 sequence is CASSLVGGEGGEQFF. The CDR3 coding sequence is TGTGCCAGCAGCTTAGTCGGGGGGGAAGGTGGTGAGCAGTTCTTC.